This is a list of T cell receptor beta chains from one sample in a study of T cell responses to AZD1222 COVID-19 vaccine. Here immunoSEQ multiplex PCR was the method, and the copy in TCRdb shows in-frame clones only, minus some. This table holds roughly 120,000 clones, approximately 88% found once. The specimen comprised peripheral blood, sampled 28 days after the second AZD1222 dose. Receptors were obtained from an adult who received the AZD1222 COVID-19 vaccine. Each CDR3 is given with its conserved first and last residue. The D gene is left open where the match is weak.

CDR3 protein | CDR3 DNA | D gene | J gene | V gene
CASSNPGGYEQYF | TGTGCCAGCAGCAACCCCGGGGGGTACGAGCAGTACTTC | NA | TRBJ2-7 | TRBV21-1
CASYYGQGASEAFF | TGTGCCAGCTATTATGGACAGGGTGCGAGTGAAGCTTTCTTT | TRBD1 | TRBJ1-1 | TRBV7-2
CASSLVGESSGANVLTF | TGCGCCAGCAGCTTGGTTGGGGAATCCTCTGGGGCCAACGTCCTGACTTTC | NA | TRBJ2-6 | TRBV5-1
CASSLGTPGLADTQYF | TGTGCCAGCAGCTTAGGAACCCCGGGGCTTGCAGATACGCAGTATTTT | NA | TRBJ2-3 | TRBV7-6
CASSSQDSYGYTF | TGTGCCAGCAGTTCCCAGGATTCCTATGGCTACACCTTC | NA | TRBJ1-2 | TRBV28
CASQGIMNEQYF | TGTGCCTCCCAGGGGATTATGAACGAGCAGTACTTC | NA | TRBJ2-7 | TRBV6-5
CSVEESGLGYTF | TGCAGCGTTGAAGAGTCCGGGCTCGGCTACACCTTC | NA | TRBJ1-2 | TRBV29-1
CASSFATGNTEAFF | TGTGCCAGCAGCTTTGCGACGGGGAACACTGAAGCTTTCTTT | NA | TRBJ1-1 | TRBV7-2
CASSVGDLSPETQYF | TGTGCCAGCAGTGTTGGGGACCTGAGTCCAGAGACCCAGTACTTC | NA | TRBJ2-5 | TRBV2
CASSPALAGGYNEQFF | TGTGCCAGCAGCCCAGCGCTAGCGGGGGGGTACAATGAGCAGTTCTTC | TRBD2 | TRBJ2-1 | TRBV7-8
CASSQGASGGTQYF | TGTGCCAGCAGCCAAGGGGCGTCTGGGGGTACGCAGTATTTT | NA | TRBJ2-3 | TRBV3-1/TRBV3-2
CASSQGLGPGNTIYF | TGCGCCAGCAGCCAAGGCCTCGGCCCTGGAAACACCATATATTTT | NA | TRBJ1-3 | TRBV4-1
CASSTPLAGGHTSTDTQYF | TGTGCCAGCAGCACCCCCCTAGCGGGGGGGCACACTAGCACAGATACGCAGTATTTT | TRBD2 | TRBJ2-3 | TRBV28
CASRPQARLGELFF | TGTGCCAGTAGGCCCCAAGCCCGTTTAGGGGAGCTGTTTTTT | NA | TRBJ2-2 | TRBV19
CASSLVVTGDPGYTF | TGTGCCAGCAGCTTAGTAGTGACAGGGGACCCTGGCTACACCTTC | TRBD1 | TRBJ1-2 | TRBV11-2
CASSSEKLFF | TGCGCCAGCAGCTCTGAAAAACTGTTTTTT | NA | TRBJ1-4 | TRBV5-1
CASSQVGTGYGYTF | TGCGCCAGCAGCCAAGTTGGGACAGGCTATGGCTACACCTTC | TRBD1 | TRBJ1-2 | TRBV4-1
CASSYPQLHYTF | TGTGCCAGCAGCTACCCCCAGCTCCACTACACCTTC | NA | TRBJ1-2 | TRBV5-5